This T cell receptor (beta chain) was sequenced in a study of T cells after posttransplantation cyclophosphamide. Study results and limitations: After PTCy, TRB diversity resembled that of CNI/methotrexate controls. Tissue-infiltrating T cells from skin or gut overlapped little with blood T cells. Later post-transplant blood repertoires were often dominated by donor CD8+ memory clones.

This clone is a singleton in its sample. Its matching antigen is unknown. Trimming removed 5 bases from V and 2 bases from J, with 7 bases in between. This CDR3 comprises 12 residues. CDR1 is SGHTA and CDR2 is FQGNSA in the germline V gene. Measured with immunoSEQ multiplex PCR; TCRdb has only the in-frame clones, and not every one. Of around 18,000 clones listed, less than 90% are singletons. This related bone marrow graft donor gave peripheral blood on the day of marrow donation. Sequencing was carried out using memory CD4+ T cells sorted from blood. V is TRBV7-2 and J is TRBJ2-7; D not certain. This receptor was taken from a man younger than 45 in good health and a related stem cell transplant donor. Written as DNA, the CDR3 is TGTGCCAGCAGCGGCACCACCTACGAGCAGTACTTC. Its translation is CASSGTTYEQYF.